This entry describes one T cell receptor (beta chain). Its cognate antigen has yet to be identified. No base-level quality is on record; no much larger clone is a single base apart. Participants in the prospective study were enrolled through a virtual design, were aged roughly 18 to 100 years, and lived in 24 United States geographic areas. Cohort assignment in the prospective study relied on participant-reported clinical history from a screening survey and a study questionnaire. Recovered participants in ImmuneRACE Cohort 3 were defined by two consecutive negative NP/OP PCR tests, clearance by a healthcare professional, or resolution of symptoms. In the prospective study, whole blood, serum and a nasopharyngeal or oropharyngeal swab were collected from each participant by mobile phlebotomists. Participants in the prospective study had the option to provide additional blood draws and questionnaires over an approximately 2-month period. Before DNA extraction, prospective study blood samples were shipped either frozen or at room temperature.

TCRbeta CDR3 regions were amplified from genomic DNA using the immunoSEQ Assay, a bias-controlled multiplex PCR. As for how the authors treated the data: The number of nucleated cells in each sample was estimated by amplification of reference gene primers within the assay. Sequence reads were collapsed and filtered to measure the absolute abundance of every unique TCRbeta CDR3 rearrangement. For each sample, productive Simpson clonality was calculated as the square root of Simpson's diversity index over productive rearrangements. TCRdb provides this immuneACCESS table in a form limited to in-frame rearrangements. Some clones are lacking; in checked studies, under half of them reflect an unresolved V gene, and why the rest are absent is not known. The DNA was the basis for D and trimming; V, J and clone size are from that table. The sample table lists 150,000 to 200,000 clones, 78% of them with a count of one. Together, the top ten hold roughly a sixth of the sample.

The CDR3 runs 13 residues from the cysteine to the phenylalanine. The DNA shown is the 39-base CDR3, in frame from base 1. The germline V gene supplies CDR1 SGHTA and CDR2 FQGNSA. For this chain, trimming is 6 bases at the V end and 15 bases at the J end, and the number of junction bases without a gene match is 13. This sample was taken from a study of blood T cell repertoires in COVID-19 (dated by TCRdb to the early 2020s). About the investigation overall: Samples covering the acute and convalescent phases of COVID-19 were provided by collaborators in the United States, Italy and Spain. HLA class I and class II types, where available, came from metadata supplied by the sample provider rather than from assay-based typing. Samples came from the ongoing ImmuneRACE study (first 160 participants) plus 1,254 subjects from 6 global collaborators. The dataset comprised deeply sampled blood TCRbeta repertoires from subjects exposed to, actively infected with, or recovered from COVID-19. The prospective study material was composed of cDNA or gDNA derived from T cells, B-cell-depleted T cells, or PBMCs. The repertoires were made available in a free public database intended to serve as a resource for research on the immune response to SARS-CoV-2. Nearly every sample came with metadata listing a de-identified subject ID, COVID-19 status, age in years and sex. Broad study findings and their caveats: The quantity of clinical and demographic metadata differed by source and by participant and was supplied without curation.

The TCR comes from a woman aged 45-65 years who had recovered from COVID-19. Sequencing was carried out using PBMCs or T cells enriched from blood (not recorded which). Recombination connected TRBV7-2 to TRBJ2-1; 8 junctional bases match TRBD2. The DNA sequence is TGTGCCAGCAGTCGCGGAGCGGGAGTCAATCCGTTCTTC. Its product reads: CASSRGAGVNPFF.